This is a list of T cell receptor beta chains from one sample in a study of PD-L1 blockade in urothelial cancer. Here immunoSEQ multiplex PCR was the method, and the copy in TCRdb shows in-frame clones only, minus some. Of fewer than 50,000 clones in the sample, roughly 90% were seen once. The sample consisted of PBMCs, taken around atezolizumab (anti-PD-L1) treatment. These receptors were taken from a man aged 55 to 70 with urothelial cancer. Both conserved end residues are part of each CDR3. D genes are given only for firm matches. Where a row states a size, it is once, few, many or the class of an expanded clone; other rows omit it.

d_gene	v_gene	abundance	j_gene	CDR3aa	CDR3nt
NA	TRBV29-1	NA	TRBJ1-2	CSVVLLDYGYTF	TGCAGCGTTGTGTTACTAGACTATGGCTACACCTTC
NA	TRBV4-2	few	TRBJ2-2	CASSQQSGELFF	TGTGCCAGCAGCCAACAGTCCGGGGAGCTGTTTTTT
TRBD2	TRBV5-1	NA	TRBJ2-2	CASSSTSSAPGTGELFF	TGCGCCAGCAGCTCGACTAGCTCCGCCCCAGGCACCGGGGAGCTGTTTTTT
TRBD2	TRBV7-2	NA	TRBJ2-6	CASSWGGTGANVLTF	TGTGCCAGCAGCTGGGGAGGGACTGGGGCCAACGTCCTGACTTTC
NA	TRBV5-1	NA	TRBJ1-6	CASSLDWGGNSPLHF	TGCGCCAGCAGCTTGGATTGGGGAGGGAATTCACCCCTCCACTTT
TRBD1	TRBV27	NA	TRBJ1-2	CASSLRQGGRNYGYTF	TGTGCCAGCAGTTTACGTCAGGGGGGTCGTAACTATGGCTACACCTTC
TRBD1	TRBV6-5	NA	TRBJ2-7	CASSYRQGQIYEQYF	TGTGCCAGCAGTTACCGACAGGGACAGATCTACGAGCAGTACTTC
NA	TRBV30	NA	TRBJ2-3	CAWSVGLAITNTQYF	TGTGCCTGGAGTGTTGGGCTAGCCATCACGAATACGCAGTATTTT
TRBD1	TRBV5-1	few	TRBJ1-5	CASRGDRNQPQHF	TGCGCCAGCAGGGGGGACAGGAATCAGCCCCAGCATTTT
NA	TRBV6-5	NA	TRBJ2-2	CASNRGSRATGELFF	TGTGCCAGCAACCGAGGCAGCAGGGCAACCGGGGAGCTGTTTTTT
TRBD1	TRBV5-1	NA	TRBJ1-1	CASSLDRGNTEAFF	TGCGCCAGCAGCTTGGACAGGGGGAACACTGAAGCTTTCTTT
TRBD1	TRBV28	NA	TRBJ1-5	CASSPPGGVKQPQHF	TGTGCCAGCAGTCCCCCAGGGGGCGTAAAGCAGCCCCAGCATTTT